Shown below are 7 T cell receptor beta chains from a single sample sequenced in a study of T cells in localized non-small cell lung cancer. Repertoires were generated with immunoSEQ multiplex PCR, while TCRdb's copy carries only in-frame clones and drops some. The repertoire includes roughly 1,800 clones, 24% of them detected once, and roughly 15% sits in the top ten. The source was lung tumor tissue, collected before any cancer treatment. All receptors derive from a female donor older than 55 with stage I lung adenocarcinoma.

This clone has only a few counts. The gene calls are TRBV11-3 and TRBJ2-5; 7 nucleotides align to TRBD2. V lost 5 bases, J lost 2 bases, and 8 bases stayed unmatched. CDR1 and CDR2 (germline): SGHNT, YENEEA. The CDR3 covers 15 residues. The CDR3 region has the DNA TGTGCCAGCAGCGGCTCACTAGCGATTCAAGAGACCCAGTACTTC. Amino acids: CASSGSLAIQETQYF.

The chain employs TRBV10-3 and TRBJ2-1; TRBD2 might be the D (6 bases). Trimming left V 7 bases short and J 7 bases short, with 20 bases between. The CDR3 length is 15 residues. CDR1 ENHRY and CDR2 SYGVKD come from the germline V gene. The CDR3 here is CAITRGTGVSNEQFF. In DNA form, the CDR3 reads TGTGCCATCACCCGAGGAACGGGAGTAAGTAATGAGCAGTTCTTC.

This chain joins TRBV10-3 and TRBJ2-1; 8 bases are a match to TRBD1. Germline V lookup: CDR1 ENHRY, CDR2 SYGVKD. The junction had 9 bases not matched to a gene; V was cut back by 10 bases and J by 7 bases. This CDR3 is 13 amino acids long. CDR3 loop: CASRETGANEQFF. For the CDR3, the DNA is TGTGCCAGCCGAGAGACAGGGGCGAATGAGCAGTTCTTC.

There are a few counts of this clone. This rearrangement joins TRBV18 to TRBJ1-4; TRBD1 is a possible D gene (6 bases). There are 15 residues in the CDR3. Germline CDR1 is KGHSH and CDR2 is LQKENI. Trimming removed 1 base at V and 5 bases at J, with 11 bases between. CDR3 sequence: CASSPRRTENEKLFF. DNA of the CDR3: TGTGCCAGCTCACCACGTAGGACAGAAAATGAAAAACTGTTTTTT.

The genes are TRBV19 and TRBJ2-6, with a possible D match to TRBD2 (5 bases). Germline-derived CDR1 and CDR2 are LNHDA and SQIVND (reference sequence). Between the trimmed V and J ends, which lost 7 bases and 2 bases, there was a span of 9 bases. The CDR3 is 14 residues long. CDR3 protein: CASTRGTGANVLTF. The CDR3 coding sequence is TGTGCCAGTACACGAGGGACTGGGGCCAACGTCCTGACTTTC.

V and J are TRBV11-3 and TRBJ2-4; no reliable D call. Germline CDR1 is SGHNT and CDR2 is YENEEA. This CDR3 comprises 16 residues. The V gene lost 5 bases and the J gene lost 0 bases, with 14 bases spanning the gap. As DNA, the CDR3 is TGTGCCAGCAGCCCCATTGGTGGGCTAGCCAAAAACATTCAGTACTTC. The encoded protein is CASSPIGGLAKNIQYF.

This clone has more than one count but fewer than ten. The chain combines TRBV6-8 with TRBJ2-2, with D possibly matching TRBD2 (5 bases). Deletions cut 6 bases from V and 4 bases from J, with 15 bases between. From germline, CDR1 is MNHGY and CDR2 SAAAGT. CDR3 length: 15 residues. The CDR3 loop reads CASSLTSMGTGELFF. CDR3 DNA sequence: TGTGCCAGCAGCCTAACTAGTATGGGCACCGGGGAGCTGTTTTTT.